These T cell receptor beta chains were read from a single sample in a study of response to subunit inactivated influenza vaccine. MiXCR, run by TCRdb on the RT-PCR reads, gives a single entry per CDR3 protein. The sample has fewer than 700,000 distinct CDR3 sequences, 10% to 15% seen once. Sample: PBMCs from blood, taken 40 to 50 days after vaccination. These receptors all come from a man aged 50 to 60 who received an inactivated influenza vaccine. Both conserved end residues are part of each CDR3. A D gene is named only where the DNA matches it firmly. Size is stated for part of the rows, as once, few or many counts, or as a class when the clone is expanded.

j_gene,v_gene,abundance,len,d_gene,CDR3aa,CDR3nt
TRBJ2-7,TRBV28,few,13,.,CASSPTQTVEQYF,TGTGCCAGCAGTCCGACACAAACGGTCGAGCAGTACTTC
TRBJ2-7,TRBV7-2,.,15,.,CASRHGDIMGYEQYF,TGTGCCAGCAGACATGGGGACATAATGGGCTACGAGCAGTACTTC
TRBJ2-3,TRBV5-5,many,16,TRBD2,CASSFGLAGGMDTQYF,TGTGCCAGCAGCTTCGGACTAGCGGGGGGGATGGATACGCAGTATTTT
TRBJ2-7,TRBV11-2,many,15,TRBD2,CASSATTSGSYEQYF,TGTGCCAGCAGCGCTACGACTAGCGGGAGCTACGAGCAGTACTTC
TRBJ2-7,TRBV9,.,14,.,CASSVEPGTYEQYF,TGTGCCAGCAGCGTAGAGCCAGGGACCTACGAGCAGTACTTC
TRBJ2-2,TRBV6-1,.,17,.,CASTNPGGTANTGELFF,TGTGCCAGCACCAATCCCGGCGGGACAGCGAACACCGGGGAGCTGTTTTTT
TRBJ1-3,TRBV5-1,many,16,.,CASSLAGVPSGNTIYF,TGCGCCAGCAGCTTGGCCGGGGTGCCCTCTGGAAACACCATATATTTT
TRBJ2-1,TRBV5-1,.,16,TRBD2,CASRGRGLAPGHEQFF,TGCGCCAGCAGGGGGAGGGGACTAGCCCCGGGCCATGAGCAGTTCTTC
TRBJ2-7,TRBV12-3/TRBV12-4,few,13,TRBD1,CASSFDRGFEQYF,TGTGCCAGCAGTTTCGACAGGGGATTCGAGCAGTACTTC
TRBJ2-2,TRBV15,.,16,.,CATSREIQRNTGELFF,TGTGCCACCAGCAGAGAGATACAGCGTAACACCGGGGAGCTGTTTTTT
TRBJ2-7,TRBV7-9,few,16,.,CASNQDRGPLSYEQYF,TGTGCCAGCAACCAGGATCGGGGGCCCCTCTCCTACGAGCAGTACTTC
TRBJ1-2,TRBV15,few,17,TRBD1,CATSRDVRAGGVYGYTF,TGTGCCACCAGCAGAGACGTTCGGGCAGGGGGCGTCTATGGCTACACCTTC
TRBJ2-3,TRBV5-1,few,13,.,CASSWFSTDTQYF,TGCGCCAGCAGCTGGTTCAGCACAGATACGCAGTATTTT
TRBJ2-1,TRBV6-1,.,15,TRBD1,CASSPVGQGLNEQFF,TGTGCCAGCAGTCCTGTCGGACAGGGGCTTAATGAGCAGTTCTTC
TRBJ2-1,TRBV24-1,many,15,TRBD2,CATSDLGTGGDEQFF,TGTGCCACCAGTGATCTAGGGACTGGGGGGGATGAGCAGTTCTTC
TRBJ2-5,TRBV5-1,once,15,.,CASSLRAGKQETQYF,TGCGCCAGCAGCTTGAGGGCGGGGAAACAAGAGACCCAGTACTTC
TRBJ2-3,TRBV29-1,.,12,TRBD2,CSGGGGRDTQYF,TGCAGCGGGGGGGGTGGCCGGGATACGCAGTATTTT
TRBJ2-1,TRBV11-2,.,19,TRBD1,CASSLGGQGFSSSYNEQFF,TGTGCCAGCAGCTTAGGGGGACAGGGGTTCTCCAGCTCCTACAATGAGCAGTTCTTC
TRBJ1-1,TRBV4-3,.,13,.,CARGGEANTEAFF,TGCGCCAGGGGGGGCGAAGCGAACACTGAAGCTTTCTTT
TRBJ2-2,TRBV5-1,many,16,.,CASSLGSGPNTGELFF,TGCGCCAGCAGCTTAGGGAGCGGCCCGAACACCGGGGAGCTGTTTTTT
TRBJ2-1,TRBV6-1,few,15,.,CASTNGRDAYNEQFF,TGTGCCAGCACCAACGGGCGGGACGCCTACAATGAGCAGTTCTTC
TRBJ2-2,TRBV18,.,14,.,CASSPWANTGELFF,TGTGCCAGCTCACCATGGGCGAACACCGGGGAGCTGTTTTTT
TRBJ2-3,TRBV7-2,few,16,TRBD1,CASSLGGTGGSDTQYF,TGTGCCAGCAGCTTAGGCGGGACAGGGGGCAGCGATACGCAGTATTTT
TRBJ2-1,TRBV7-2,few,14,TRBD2,CASRRTSGIWEQFF,TGTGCCAGCAGACGGACTAGCGGGATATGGGAGCAGTTCTTC
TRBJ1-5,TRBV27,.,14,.,CASSFLNSNQPQHF,TGTGCCAGCAGTTTCCTCAATAGCAATCAGCCCCAGCATTTT
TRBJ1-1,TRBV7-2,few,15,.,CASSYLTGLGTEAFF,TGTGCCAGCAGCTACCTCACAGGGCTCGGCACTGAAGCTTTCTTT
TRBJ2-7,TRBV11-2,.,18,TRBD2,CASSLVFVGTSRPYEQYF,TGTGCCAGCAGCTTAGTTTTTGTAGGGACTAGCAGACCCTACGAGCAGTACTTC
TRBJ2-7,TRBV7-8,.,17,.,CASSLARSGRSSYEQYF,TGTGCCAGCAGCTTAGCAAGGTCCGGTCGATCATCCTACGAGCAGTACTTC
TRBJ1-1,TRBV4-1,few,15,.,CASSQVGRLNTEAFF,TGCGCCAGCAGCCAAGTAGGGCGGTTGAACACTGAAGCTTTCTTT
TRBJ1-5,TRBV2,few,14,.,CASSELGGGQPQHF,TGTGCCAGCAGTGAATTGGGGGGCGGTCAGCCCCAGCATTTT
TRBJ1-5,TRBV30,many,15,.,CAWSGHFGSNQPQHF,TGTGCCTGGAGTGGACACTTTGGGAGCAATCAGCCCCAGCATTTT
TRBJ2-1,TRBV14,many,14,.,CASSQDMSGYEQFF,TGTGCCAGCAGCCAAGACATGTCGGGGTATGAGCAGTTCTTC
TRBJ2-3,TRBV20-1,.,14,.,CSASMAVPTDTQYF,TGCAGTGCTAGTATGGCTGTCCCCACAGATACGCAGTATTTT
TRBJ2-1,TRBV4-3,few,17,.,CASSQYPAGPQYNEQFF,TGCGCCAGCAGCCAATATCCAGCCGGGCCCCAATACAATGAGCAGTTCTTC
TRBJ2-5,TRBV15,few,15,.,CATSPLLGGQETQYF,TGTGCCACCAGCCCCTTGTTAGGAGGCCAAGAGACCCAGTACTTC
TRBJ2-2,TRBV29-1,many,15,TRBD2,CSVGLAGAHTGELFF,TGCAGCGTTGGACTAGCGGGAGCGCACACCGGGGAGCTGTTTTTT
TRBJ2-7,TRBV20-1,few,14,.,CSARQGAMVDEQYF,TGCAGTGCTAGACAAGGGGCGATGGTGGACGAGCAGTACTTC
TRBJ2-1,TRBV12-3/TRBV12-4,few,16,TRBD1,CASSFSRTGLYNEQFF,TGTGCCAGCAGTTTTTCCAGGACAGGGCTCTACAATGAGCAGTTCTTC
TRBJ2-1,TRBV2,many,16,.,CASSPFEIATYNEQFF,TGTGCCAGCAGTCCTTTTGAGATAGCGACCTACAATGAGCAGTTCTTC
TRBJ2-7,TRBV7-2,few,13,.,CASTHDISYEQYF,TGTGCCAGCACCCACGACATTTCCTACGAGCAGTACTTC
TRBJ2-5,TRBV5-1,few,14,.,CASSLERQEETQYF,TGCGCCAGCAGCTTGGAGCGGCAGGAAGAGACCCAGTACTTC
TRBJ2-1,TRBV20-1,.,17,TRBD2,CCATSSSGRARWNEQFF,TGCTGTGCAACCTCTTCTAGCGGGAGGGCCAGGTGGAATGAGCAGTTCTTC
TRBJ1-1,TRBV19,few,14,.,CASSIEGVNTEAFF,TGTGCCAGTAGTATTGAGGGGGTGAACACTGAAGCTTTCTTT
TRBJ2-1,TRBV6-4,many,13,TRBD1,CASSAGQGNEQFF,TGTGCCAGCAGTGCGGGACAGGGTAATGAGCAGTTCTTC
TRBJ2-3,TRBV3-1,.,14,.,CASSQDLVTDTQYF,TGTGCCAGCAGCCAAGATCTAGTGACAGATACGCAGTATTTT
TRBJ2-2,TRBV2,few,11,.,CASIFGGELFF,TGTGCCAGCATTTTTGGCGGGGAGCTGTTTTTT